The clone carrying this T cell receptor (beta chain) showed up many times. Antigen unknown. The data derive from a study of regulatory T cells in long-lasting Graves disease. HTBI primers from iRepertoire and Arm-PCR of CDR3 regions yielded the TCR beta libraries. TCRdb ran MiXCR on the multiplex PCR reads and lists one entry per CDR3 protein. The sample contains approximately 210,000 distinct CDR3 sequences, 18% of which appear only once. This CDR3 has 16 residues. Germline V gives CDR1 DFQATT, CDR2 SNEGSKA (reference sequence). J gave up 4 bases and V 1 base, and 11 bases lay outside the gene matches. Study results and caveats: Results may be inaccurate due to the small sample size.

Stated time point: newly diagnosed GD, antithyroid drugs for less than 3 months. With RNA extracted from PBMCs as input, the TCR library was made. This chain joins TRBV20-1 and TRBJ1-1; TRBD1 matches 8 bases. The source material was peripheral blood mononuclear cells (PBMCs), sampled at new diagnosis, from a patient treated with antithyroid drugs. The receptor comes from a female donor with Graves disease. CDR3 amino acids: CSARGPVTGVGTEAFF. The CDR3 DNA reads TGCAGTGCTAGAGGGCCGGTGACAGGGGTAGGCACTGAAGCTTTCTTT.